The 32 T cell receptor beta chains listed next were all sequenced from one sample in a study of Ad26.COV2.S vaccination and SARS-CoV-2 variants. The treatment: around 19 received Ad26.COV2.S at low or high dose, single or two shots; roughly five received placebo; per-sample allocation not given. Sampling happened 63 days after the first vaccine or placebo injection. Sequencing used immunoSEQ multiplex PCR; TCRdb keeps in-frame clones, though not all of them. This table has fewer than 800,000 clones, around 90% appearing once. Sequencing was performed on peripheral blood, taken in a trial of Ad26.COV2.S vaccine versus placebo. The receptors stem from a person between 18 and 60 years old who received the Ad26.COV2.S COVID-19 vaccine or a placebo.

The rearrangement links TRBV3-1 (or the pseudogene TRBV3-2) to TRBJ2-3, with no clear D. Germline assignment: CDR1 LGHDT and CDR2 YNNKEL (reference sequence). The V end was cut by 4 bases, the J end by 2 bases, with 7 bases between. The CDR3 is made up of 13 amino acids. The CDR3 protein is CASSPVNTDTQYF. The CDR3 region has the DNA TGTGCCAGCAGCCCGGTGAACACAGATACGCAGTATTTT.

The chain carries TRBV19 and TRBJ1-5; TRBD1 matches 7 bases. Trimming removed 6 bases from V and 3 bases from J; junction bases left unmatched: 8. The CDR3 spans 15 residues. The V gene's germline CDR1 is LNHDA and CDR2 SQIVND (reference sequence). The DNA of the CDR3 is TGTGCCAGTAGGAGCAGGGGGAACTCCAATCAGCCCCAGCATTTT. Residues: CASRSRGNSNQPQHF.

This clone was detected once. CDR3 in amino acids: CASRTRAGETQYF. In DNA form, the CDR3 reads TGTGCCAGTAGGACTCGAGCCGGGGAGACCCAGTACTTC. The chain combines TRBV19 with TRBJ2-5; D not resolved. The CDR3 is 13 amino acids. Trimming removed 6 bases from V and 5 bases from J, with 13 bases in between. Germline V CDR1 and CDR2: LNHDA, SQIVND (reference sequence).

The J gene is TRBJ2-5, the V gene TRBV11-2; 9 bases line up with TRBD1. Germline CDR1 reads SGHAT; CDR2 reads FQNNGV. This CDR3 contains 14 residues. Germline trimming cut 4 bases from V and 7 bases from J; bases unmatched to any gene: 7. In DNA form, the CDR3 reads TGTGCCAGCAGCTCAAGCGCACAGGGGGCGACCCAGTACTTC. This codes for CASSSSAQGATQYF.

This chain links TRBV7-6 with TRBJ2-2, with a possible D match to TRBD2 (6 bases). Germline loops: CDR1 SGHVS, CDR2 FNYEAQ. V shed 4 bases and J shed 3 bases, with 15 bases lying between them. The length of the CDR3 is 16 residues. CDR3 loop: CASSWGGTDYTGELFF. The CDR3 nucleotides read TGTGCCAGCAGCTGGGGTGGGACTGACTACACCGGGGAGCTGTTTTTT.

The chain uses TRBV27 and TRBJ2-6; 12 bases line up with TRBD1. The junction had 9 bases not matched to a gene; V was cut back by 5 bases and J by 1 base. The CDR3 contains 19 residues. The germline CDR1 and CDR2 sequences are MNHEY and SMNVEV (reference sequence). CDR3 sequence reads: CASSAQSGQGASGANVLTF. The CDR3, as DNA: TGTGCCAGCAGTGCCCAATCGGGACAGGGGGCATCTGGGGCCAACGTCCTGACTTTC.

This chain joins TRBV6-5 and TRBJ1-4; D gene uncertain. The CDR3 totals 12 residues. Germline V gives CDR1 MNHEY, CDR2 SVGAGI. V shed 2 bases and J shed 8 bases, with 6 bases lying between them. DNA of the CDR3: TGTGCCAGCAGTTACCGATCGGAAAAACTGTTTTTT. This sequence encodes CASSYRSEKLFF.

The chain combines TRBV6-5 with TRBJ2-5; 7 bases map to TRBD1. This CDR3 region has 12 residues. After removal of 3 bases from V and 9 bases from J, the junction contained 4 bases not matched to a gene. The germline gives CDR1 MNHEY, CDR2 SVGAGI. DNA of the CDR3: TGTGCCAGCAGTTATCCTACAGGGGCCCAGTACTTC. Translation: CASSYPTGAQYF.

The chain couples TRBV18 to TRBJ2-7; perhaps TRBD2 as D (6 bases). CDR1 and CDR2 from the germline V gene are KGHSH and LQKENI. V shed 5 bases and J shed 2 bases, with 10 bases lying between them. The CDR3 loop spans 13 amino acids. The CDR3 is CASSSGGPYEQYF. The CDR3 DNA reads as TGTGCCAGCTCATCTGGAGGGCCCTACGAGCAGTACTTC.

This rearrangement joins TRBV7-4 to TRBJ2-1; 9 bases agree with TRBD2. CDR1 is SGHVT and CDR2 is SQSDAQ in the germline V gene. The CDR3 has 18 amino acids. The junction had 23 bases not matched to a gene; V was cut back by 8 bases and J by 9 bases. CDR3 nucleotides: TGTGCCAGCCCCACGGGGCTAGCGGGATCTTCGCCTCGGGGTGAGCAGTTCTTC. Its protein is CASPTGLAGSSPRGEQFF.

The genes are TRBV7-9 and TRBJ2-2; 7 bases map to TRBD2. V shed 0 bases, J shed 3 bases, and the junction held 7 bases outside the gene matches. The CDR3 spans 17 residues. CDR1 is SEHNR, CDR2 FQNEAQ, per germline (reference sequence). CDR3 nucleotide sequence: TGTGCCAGCAGCTTAGCGCACAGCGGGGCCTACACCGGGGAGCTGTTTTTT. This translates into CASSLAHSGAYTGELFF.

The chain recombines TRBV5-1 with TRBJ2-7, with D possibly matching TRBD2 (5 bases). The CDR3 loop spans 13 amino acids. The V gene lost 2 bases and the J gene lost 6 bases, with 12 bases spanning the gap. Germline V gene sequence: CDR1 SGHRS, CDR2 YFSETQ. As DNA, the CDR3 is TGCGCCAGCAGCTTCGCGGGTAGTGGCGAGCAGTACTTC. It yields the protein CASSFAGSGEQYF.

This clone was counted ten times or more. Here the CDR3 DNA reads TGTGCCAGCAGCTCAGAACAACGATTTAACTATGGCTACACCTTC. Amino acid sequence: CASSSEQRFNYGYTF. This chain uses TRBV5-4 with TRBJ1-2; no clear D. V lost 3 bases and J 1 base, leaving 13 bases between the germline ends. CDR1 and CDR2 from the germline V gene are SGHNT and YYREEE (reference sequence). The length of the CDR3 is 15 residues.

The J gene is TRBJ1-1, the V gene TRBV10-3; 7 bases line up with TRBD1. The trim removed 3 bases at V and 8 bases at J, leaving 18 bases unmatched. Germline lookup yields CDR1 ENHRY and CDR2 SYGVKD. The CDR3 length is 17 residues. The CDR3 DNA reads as TGTGCCATCAGTGACGGAAGGACAGGAGGGGATTTAAGCGAAGCTTTCTTT. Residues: CAISDGRTGGDLSEAFF.

The CDR3 is CASSSLSGPRYNEQFF. The CDR3 DNA reads TGTGCCAGCAGTTCCCTTTCAGGGCCCCGCTACAATGAGCAGTTCTTC. The chain is built from TRBV6-2 or TRBV6-3 and TRBJ2-1; possible D gene TRBD1, 5 bases. V was pared by 4 bases and J by 3 bases, with 16 bases between. The CDR3 contains 16 residues. CDR1 and CDR2 (germline): MNHEY, SVGEGT.

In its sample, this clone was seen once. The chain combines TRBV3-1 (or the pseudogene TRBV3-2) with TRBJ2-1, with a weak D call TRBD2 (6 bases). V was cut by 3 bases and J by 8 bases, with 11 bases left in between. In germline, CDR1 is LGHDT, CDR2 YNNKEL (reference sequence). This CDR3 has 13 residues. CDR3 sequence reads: CASSQRGWDEQFF. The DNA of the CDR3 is TGTGCCAGCAGCCAGCGGGGTTGGGATGAGCAGTTCTTC.

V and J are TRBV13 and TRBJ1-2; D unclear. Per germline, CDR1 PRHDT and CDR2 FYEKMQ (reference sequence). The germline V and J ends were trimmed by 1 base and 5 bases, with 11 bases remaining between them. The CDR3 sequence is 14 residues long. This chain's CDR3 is CASSLEVRLYGYTF. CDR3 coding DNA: TGTGCCAGCAGCTTAGAGGTCAGACTATATGGCTACACCTTC.

The CDR3 loop reads CATQGENQPQHF. DNA of the CDR3: TGTGCCACCCAGGGGGAGAATCAGCCCCAGCATTTT. The chain combines TRBV24-1 with TRBJ1-5; TRBD1 aligns across 7 bases. This CDR3 comprises 12 residues. In germline, CDR1 is KGHDR, CDR2 SFDVKD. After removal of 9 bases from V and 4 bases from J, the junction contained 2 bases not matched to a gene.

The CDR3 spells CASRSGTSNSPLHF. The DNA for the CDR3 is TGTGCCAGCAGAAGCGGGACCTCTAATTCACCCCTCCACTTT. The V gene is TRBV6-5, the J gene TRBJ1-6; D is possibly TRBD1 (5 bases). The V end was cut by 6 bases, the J end by 6 bases, with 12 bases between. Germline V CDR1 and CDR2: MNHEY, SVGAGI. The CDR3 is made up of 14 amino acids.

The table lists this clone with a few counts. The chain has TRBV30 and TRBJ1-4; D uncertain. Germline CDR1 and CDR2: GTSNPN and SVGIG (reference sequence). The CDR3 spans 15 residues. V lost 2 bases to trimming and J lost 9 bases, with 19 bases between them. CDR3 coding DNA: TGTGCCTGGAGTCGTGATACCTTGCGAGTAAAAAAACTGTTTTTT. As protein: CAWSRDTLRVKKLFF.

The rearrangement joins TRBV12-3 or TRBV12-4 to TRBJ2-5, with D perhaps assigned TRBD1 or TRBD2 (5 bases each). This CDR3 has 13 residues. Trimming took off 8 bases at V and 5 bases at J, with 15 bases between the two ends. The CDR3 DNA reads TGTGCCAGCGGGCCCGGGGCTAGGGAGACCCAGTACTTC. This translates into CASGPGARETQYF.

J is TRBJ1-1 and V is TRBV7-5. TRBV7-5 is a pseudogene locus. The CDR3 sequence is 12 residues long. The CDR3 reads CARFRTNTEAFF. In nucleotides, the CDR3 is TGTGCCAGATTCAGGACGAACACTGAAGCTTTCTTT.

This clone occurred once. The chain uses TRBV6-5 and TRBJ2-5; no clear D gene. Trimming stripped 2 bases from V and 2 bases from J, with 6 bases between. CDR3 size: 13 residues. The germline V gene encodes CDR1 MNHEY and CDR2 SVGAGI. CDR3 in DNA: TGTGCCAGCAGTTACGTCAAACAAGAGACCCAGTACTTC. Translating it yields CASSYVKQETQYF.

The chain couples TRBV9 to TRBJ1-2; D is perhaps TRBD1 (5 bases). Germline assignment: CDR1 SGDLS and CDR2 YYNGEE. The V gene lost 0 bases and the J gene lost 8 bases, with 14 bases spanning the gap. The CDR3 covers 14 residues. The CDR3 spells CASSVVGQPGGYTF. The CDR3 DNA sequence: TGTGCCAGCAGCGTAGTGGGGCAACCAGGCGGCTACACCTTC.

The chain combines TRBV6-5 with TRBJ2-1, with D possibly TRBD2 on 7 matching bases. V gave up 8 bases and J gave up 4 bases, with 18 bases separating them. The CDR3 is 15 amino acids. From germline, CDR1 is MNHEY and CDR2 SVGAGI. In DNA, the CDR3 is TGTGCCAGCGCCCCCGGAGGGGGGGGGTACAATGAGCAGTTCTTC. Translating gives CASAPGGGGYNEQFF.

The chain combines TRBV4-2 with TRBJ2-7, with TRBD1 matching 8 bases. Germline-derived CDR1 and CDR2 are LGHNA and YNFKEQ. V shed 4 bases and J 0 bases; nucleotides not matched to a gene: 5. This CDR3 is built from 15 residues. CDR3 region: CASSRGTGNSYEQYF. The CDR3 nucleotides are TGTGCCAGCAGCCGAGGGACAGGTAACTCCTACGAGCAGTACTTC.

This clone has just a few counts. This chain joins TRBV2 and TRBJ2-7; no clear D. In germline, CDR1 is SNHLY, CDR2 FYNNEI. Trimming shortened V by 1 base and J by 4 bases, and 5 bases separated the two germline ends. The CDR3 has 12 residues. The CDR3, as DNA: TGTGCCAGCAGTGAAGACAGATACGAGCAGTACTTC. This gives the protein CASSEDRYEQYF. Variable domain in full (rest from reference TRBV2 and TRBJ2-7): EPEVTQTPSHQVTQMGQEVILRCVPISNHLYFYWYRQILGQKVEFLVSFYNNEISEKSEIFDDQFSVERPDGSNFTLKIRSTKLEDSAMYFCASSEDRYEQYFGPGTRLTVT.

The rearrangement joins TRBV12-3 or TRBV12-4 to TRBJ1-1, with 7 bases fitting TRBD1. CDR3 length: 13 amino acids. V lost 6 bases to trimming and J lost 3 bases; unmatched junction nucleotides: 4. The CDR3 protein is CASRRQGDTEAFF. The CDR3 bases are TGTGCCAGCAGGAGGCAGGGGGACACTGAAGCTTTCTTT.

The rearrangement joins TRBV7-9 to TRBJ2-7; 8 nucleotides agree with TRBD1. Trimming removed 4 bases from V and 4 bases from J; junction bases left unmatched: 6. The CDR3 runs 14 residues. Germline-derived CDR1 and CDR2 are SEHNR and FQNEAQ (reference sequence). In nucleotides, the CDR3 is TGTGCCAGCAGCTCCCCGGGACAGGATTACGAGCAGTACTTC. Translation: CASSSPGQDYEQYF.

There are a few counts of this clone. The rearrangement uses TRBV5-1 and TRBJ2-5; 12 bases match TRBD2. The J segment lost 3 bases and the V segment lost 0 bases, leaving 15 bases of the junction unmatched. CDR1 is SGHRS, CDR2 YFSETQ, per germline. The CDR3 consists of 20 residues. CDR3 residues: CASSLARVATSGGWEETQYF. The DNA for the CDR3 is TGCGCCAGCAGCTTGGCCAGGGTTGCTACTAGCGGGGGGTGGGAAGAGACCCAGTACTTC.

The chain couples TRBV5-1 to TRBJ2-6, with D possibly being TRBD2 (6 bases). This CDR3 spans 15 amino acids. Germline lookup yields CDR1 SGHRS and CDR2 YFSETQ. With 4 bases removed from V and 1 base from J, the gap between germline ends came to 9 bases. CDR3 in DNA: TGCGCCAGCAGCCCCGGGGGTTCTGGGGCCAACGTCCTGACTTTC. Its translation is CASSPGGSGANVLTF.

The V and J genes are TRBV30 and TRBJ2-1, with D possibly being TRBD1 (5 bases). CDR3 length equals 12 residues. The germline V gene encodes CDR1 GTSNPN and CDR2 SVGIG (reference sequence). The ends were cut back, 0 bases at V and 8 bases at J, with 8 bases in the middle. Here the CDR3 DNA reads TGTGCCTGGAGTGTCGCAGGGTATGAGCAGTTCTTC. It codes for CAWSVAGYEQFF.